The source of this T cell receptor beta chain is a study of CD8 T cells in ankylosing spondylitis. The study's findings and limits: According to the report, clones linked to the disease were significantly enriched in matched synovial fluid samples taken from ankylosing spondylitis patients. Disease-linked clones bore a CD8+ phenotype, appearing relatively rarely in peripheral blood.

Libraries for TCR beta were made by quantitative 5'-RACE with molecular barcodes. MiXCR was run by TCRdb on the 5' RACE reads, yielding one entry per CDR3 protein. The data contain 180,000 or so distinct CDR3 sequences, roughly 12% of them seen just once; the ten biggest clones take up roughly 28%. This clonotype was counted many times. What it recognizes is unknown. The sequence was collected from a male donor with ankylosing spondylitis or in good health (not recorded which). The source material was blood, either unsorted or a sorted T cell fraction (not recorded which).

Written as DNA, the CDR3 is TGTGCCAGCAGTCCCTCCACCGGGGAGCTGTTTTTT. This gives the protein CASSPSTGELFF. The J gene is TRBJ2-2, the V gene TRBV7-2; D not resolved. Deletions cut 6 bases from V and 4 bases from J, with 6 bases between. This CDR3 is built from 12 residues. Germline V gene lookup returns CDR1 SGHTA and CDR2 FQGNSA.